This TCR beta chain was recovered during a study of T-cell reconstitution after alpha-beta-depleted transplantation in children (dated by TCRdb to the mid-2010s). Regarding the complete study: T-cell immune reconstitution after TCRalphabeta/CD19-depleted allogeneic hematopoietic cell transplantation in children was quantitatively tracked in the study by means of TCR repertoire profiling.

The sample's treatment or condition label, in plain terms: allogeneic hematopoietic cell transplantation with graft depleted of TCRalphabeta T cells and CD19 B cells. Transplant recipients were children who received TCRalphabeta/CD19-depleted allogeneic hematopoietic cell grafts. Results the study describes overall, beyond this receptor: Apparently early alphabetaT-cell count recovery about two months after transplant reportedly relied on only several hundred rapidly expanded clones derived from non-depleted graft cells. Over the following months the frequencies of hyperexpanded clones went down, and after one year T-cell counts and TCRbeta diversity were mostly credited to newly produced T cells. In some patients, the high TCRbeta diversity seen at day 60 was put down to recipient T cells and intrathymic progenitors that had survived conditioning.

Library method: PCR. Sequencer: Illumina HiSeq 2500. TCR library preparation used molecular barcoding, with unique molecular identifiers applied to normalize quantification of the TCRbeta repertoire. The public reads were reprocessed in TCRdb via fastp at Q25 and MiXCR, keeping in-frame beta chains. Rows with a matching CDR3 protein are joined into one entry that keeps the most common DNA and genes. Across this sample there are about 1,000,000 distinct CDR3 sequences, with roughly 29% seen only once. The ten top clones hold approximately 30% of the sample. Spanning cysteine to phenylalanine, the CDR3 consists of 13 amino acids. The read is trimmed to its CDR3 DNA, 39 bases read in frame from base 1. The V end gives up 5 bases and the J end 10 bases, leaving 8 bases in the junction not matched to a gene. CDR1 and CDR2 are read off the germline V gene (reference sequence) as SEHNR and FQNEAQ. On this clonotype itself: Its antigen is unknown. No quality values exist for individual bases; no much larger clone is one base distant.

The input for sequencing was PBMCs, mostly from graft donor cells, taken 360 days after TCRalphabeta/CD19-depleted stem cell transplant. This chain is built from TRBV7-9 and TRBJ1-2, with 9 junctional bases fitting TRBD1. This clonotype originated in a boy in the first two years of life who had a stem cell transplant for SCID, so the T cells may come from the graft donor. The CDR3 here reads CASSPGQGFAYTF. The sequenced DNA: TGTGCCAGCAGCCCGGGACAGGGATTTGCCTACACCTTC.